Below, 6 T cell receptor beta chains from the same sample are listed, as sequenced in a study of graft-versus-host responses after intestinal transplantation. The antigens for these receptors are not known. Produced via immunoSEQ multiplex PCR; TCRdb's table is partial and in-frame only. The sample contains 39,000 or so clones, 85% to 95% of which appear only once. Sequenced here: unstimulated CD8+ T cells sorted from spleen or lymph node cells, sampled before transplant. The receptors come from a human donor who was the organ donor for an intestinal transplant.

The V and J genes are TRBV5-1 and TRBJ2-1, with 13 bases identical to TRBD2. Unmatched junction bases numbered 4, after V lost 0 bases and J lost 10 bases. Germline V gene sequence: CDR1 SGHRS, CDR2 YFSETQ. The CDR3 runs to 15 residues. The CDR3 reads CASSLVLAGGPEQFF. CDR3 sequence (DNA): TGCGCCAGCAGCTTGGTACTAGCGGGAGGGCCGGAGCAGTTCTTC.

The chain recombines TRBV4-1 with TRBJ2-4; unclear D gene. The CDR3 covers 15 residues. V lost 0 bases and J lost 1, with 7 bases in between. Looked up from germline, CDR1 is MGHRA and CDR2 is YSYEKL. CDR3 bases: TGCGCCAGCAGCCAAGAGGTCAGGGCCAAAAACATTCAGTACTTC. It encodes CASSQEVRAKNIQYF.

V and J are TRBV11-2 and TRBJ2-2; D is perhaps TRBD2 (6 bases). Germline-derived CDR1 and CDR2 are SGHAT and FQNNGV. The V end lost 4 bases, the J end lost 0 bases, and 15 bases lay between the germline ends. The CDR3 covers 17 residues. The DNA of the CDR3 is TGTGCCAGCAGCTCCCCTCCGTCGGGGGCGAACACCGGGGAGCTGTTTTTT. Translating gives CASSSPPSGANTGELFF.

The chain is built from TRBV4-1 and TRBJ2-7, with a weak D call TRBD1 (5 bases). This CDR3 has 15 residues. Germline values: CDR1 MGHRA, CDR2 YSYEKL. The germline V and J ends were trimmed by 1 base and 0 bases, with 10 bases remaining between them. The CDR3 reads CASSQVAGRSYEQYF. The CDR3 DNA sequence: TGCGCCAGCAGCCAAGTGGCAGGGCGCTCCTACGAGCAGTACTTC.

The chain links TRBV28 to TRBJ2-2, with D perhaps TRBD1 (5 bases). The CDR3 covers 20 residues. The germline gives CDR1 MDHEN, CDR2 SYDVKM. The ends were cut back, 3 bases at V and 5 bases at J, with 28 bases in the middle. The CDR3 nucleotides read TGTGCCAGCAGTTTTTTAGAAGGGGCACTACTTGGGGAACGGACCGGGGAGCTGTTTTTT. This translates into CASSFLEGALLGERTGELFF.

The V gene is TRBV5-4, the J gene TRBJ2-1, with unresolved D. The CDR3 has 15 amino acids. The germline V gene has CDR1 SGHNT and CDR2 YYREEE (reference sequence). V was cut by 1 base and J by 0 bases, with 8 bases left in between. CDR3 protein: CASSLLRSSYNEQFF. In DNA, the CDR3 is TGTGCCAGCAGCTTGTTGAGGAGCTCCTACAATGAGCAGTTCTTC.